This T cell receptor (beta chain) is drawn from a study of blood T cell repertoires in COVID-19. Study details: PBMCs, B-cell-depleted T cells, or T cells were the source of the cDNA or gDNA that made up the material.

Membership in each cohort depended on participant-reported clinical history. V trimming: 1 base; J trimming: 9 bases; junction bases outside the gene matches: 0. The CDR3 consists of 13 residues. CDR1 and CDR2 from the germline V gene are MNHEY and SMNVEV (reference sequence). This clone was seen once. The method was immunoSEQ multiplex PCR; TCRdb's version includes in-frame clones alone and lacks a portion of them. The data show approximately 150,000 clones, about 82% seen once. The TCR originated in a woman aged 40 to 55 who had recovered from COVID-19. The sequenced sample consisted of PBMCs or T cells enriched from blood (not recorded which). The V and J genes are TRBV27 and TRBJ2-1; 10 positions match TRBD2. CDR3 sequence (DNA): TGTGCCAGCAGTTTATTAGCGGGAGGTGAGCAGTTCTTC. It translates to CASSLLAGGEQFF.